This T cell receptor (beta chain) is drawn from a study of cytomegalovirus exposure and HLA in healthy donors. General study points: Subsequent analysis revealed that first-cohort TCR clusters tended to co-occur in the 120 or so validation repertoires.

With respect to this clone: Antigen specificity is unknown.

V was cut by 3 bases and J by 4 bases, with 19 bases left in between. This CDR3 is built from 17 residues. The V gene's germline CDR1 is KGHSH and CDR2 LQKENI. Assay: immunoSEQ multiplex PCR; the TCRdb copy retains only in-frame clones and omits some. The table includes over 250,000 clones, 65% to 90% detected once. The sequence derives from a woman aged 18-29 years in good health and CMV-seronegative. Material: PBMCs. The V and J genes are TRBV18 and TRBJ1-5; tentative D call: TRBD1 (6 bases). CDR3 in DNA: TGTGCCAGCTCACCGTTAGTCATTCAGGGGTCGAATCAGCCCCAGCATTTT. It yields the protein CASSPLVIQGSNQPQHF.